This T cell receptor beta chain appears in the sequencing data of a study of cytomegalovirus exposure and HLA in healthy donors. Overall study results and limits: Data from an earlier analysis indicated that most TCR beta V segments were productive either about 90% or about 30% of the time.

With respect to this clone: Its antigen is not known.

The PCR contained 60 Vbeta and 13 Jbeta primers. In the original workflow: In a later analysis, about 9.9 million of about 80 million unique beta chains occurred in at least two donors. Method: immunoSEQ multiplex PCR; TCRdb's copy keeps in-frame clones and lacks some. For V, J and clone size, that table is used; D and trimming come from the DNA. The sample carries roughly 140,000 clones, about four fifths recorded once. CDR3 length: 15 amino acids. The germline CDR1 and CDR2 sequences are MNHNS and SASEGT. V was pared by 0 bases and J by 4 bases, with 12 bases between. Material: PBMCs. V gene TRBV6-1 combines with J gene TRBJ1-1; D may be TRBD1 (5 bases). The sequence derives from a woman under 30 in good health and CMV-seropositive. CDR3 nucleotide sequence: TGTGCCAGCAGTGAAGCGAAGGGGTGGGGCACTGAAGCTTTCTTT. Its translation is CASSEAKGWGTEAFF.